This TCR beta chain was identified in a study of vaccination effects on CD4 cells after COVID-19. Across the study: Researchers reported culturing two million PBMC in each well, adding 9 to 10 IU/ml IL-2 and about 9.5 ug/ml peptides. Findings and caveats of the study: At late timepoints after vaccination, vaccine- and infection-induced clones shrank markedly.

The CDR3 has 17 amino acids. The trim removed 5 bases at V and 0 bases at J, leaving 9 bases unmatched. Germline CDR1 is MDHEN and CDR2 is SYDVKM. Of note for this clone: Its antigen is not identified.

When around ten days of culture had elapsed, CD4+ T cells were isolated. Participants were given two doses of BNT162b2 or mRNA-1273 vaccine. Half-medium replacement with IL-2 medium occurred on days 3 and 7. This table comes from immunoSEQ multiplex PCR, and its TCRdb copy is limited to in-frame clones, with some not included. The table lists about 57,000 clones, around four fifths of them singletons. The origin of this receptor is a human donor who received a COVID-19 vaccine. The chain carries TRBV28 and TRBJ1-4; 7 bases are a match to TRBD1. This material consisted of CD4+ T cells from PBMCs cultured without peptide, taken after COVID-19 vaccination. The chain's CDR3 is CASSDPGQPSTNEKLFF. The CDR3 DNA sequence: TGTGCCAGCAGTGATCCGGGACAGCCTTCAACTAATGAAAAACTGTTTTTT.